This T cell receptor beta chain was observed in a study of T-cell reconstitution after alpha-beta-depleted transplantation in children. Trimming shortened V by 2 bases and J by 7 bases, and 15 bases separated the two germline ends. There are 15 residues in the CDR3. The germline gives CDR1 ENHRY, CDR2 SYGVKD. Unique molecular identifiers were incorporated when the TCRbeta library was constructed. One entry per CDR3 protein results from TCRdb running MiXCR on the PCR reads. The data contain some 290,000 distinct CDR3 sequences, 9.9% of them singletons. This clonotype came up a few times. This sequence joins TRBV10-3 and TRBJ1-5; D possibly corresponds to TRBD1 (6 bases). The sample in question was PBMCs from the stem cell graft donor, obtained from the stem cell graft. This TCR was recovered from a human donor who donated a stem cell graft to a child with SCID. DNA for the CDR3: TGTGCCATCAGTGAGGCCGCAGGGGAAGGGCAGCCCCAGCATTTT. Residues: CAISEAAGEGQPQHF.